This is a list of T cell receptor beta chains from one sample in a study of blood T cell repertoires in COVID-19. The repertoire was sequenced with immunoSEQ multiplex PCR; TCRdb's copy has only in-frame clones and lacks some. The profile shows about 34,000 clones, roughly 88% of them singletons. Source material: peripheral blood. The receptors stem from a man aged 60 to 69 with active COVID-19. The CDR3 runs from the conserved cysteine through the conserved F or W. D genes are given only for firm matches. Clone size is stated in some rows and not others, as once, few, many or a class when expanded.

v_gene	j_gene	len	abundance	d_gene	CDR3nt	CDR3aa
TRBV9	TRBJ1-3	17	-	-	TGTGCCAGCAGCTCAGAGGGACACCCGACCTCTGGAAACACCATATATTTT	CASSSEGHPTSGNTIYF
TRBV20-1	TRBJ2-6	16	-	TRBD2	TGCAGTGCTAGTGCTAGCGGGAGTCCTGGGGCCAACGTCCTGACTTTC	CSASASGSPGANVLTF
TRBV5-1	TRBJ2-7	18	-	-	TGCGCCAGCAGCTTGGATACAGCCTCCTTACCTCCTCCCTACGAGCAGTACTTC	CASSLDTASLPPPYEQYF
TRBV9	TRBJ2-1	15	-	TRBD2	TGTGCCAGCAGCGTAGTAGCGGGAGGGGTTAATGAGCAGTTCTTC	CASSVVAGGVNEQFF
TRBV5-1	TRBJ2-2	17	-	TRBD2	TGCGCCAGCAGCTTTTTAGCGGGAGGTGGAAGCACCGGGGAGCTGTTTTTT	CASSFLAGGGSTGELFF
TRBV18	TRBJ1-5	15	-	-	TGTGCCAGCTCACCAGGGGGGGATAGCAATCAGCCCCAGCATTTT	CASSPGGDSNQPQHF
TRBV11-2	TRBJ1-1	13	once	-	TGTGCCAGCAGCTTGAAGAGAAACACTGAAGCTTTCTTT	CASSLKRNTEAFF
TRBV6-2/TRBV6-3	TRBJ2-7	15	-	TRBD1	TGTGCCAGCAGTTACACCCGGACAGGGGCCTACGAGCAGTACTTC	CASSYTRTGAYEQYF
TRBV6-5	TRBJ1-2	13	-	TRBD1	TGTGCCAGCACACAGGGGTTTGACTATGGCTACACCTTC	CASTQGFDYGYTF
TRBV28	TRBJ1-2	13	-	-	TGTGCCAGCAGAGGGGGGGCCTTTGGTGGCTACACCTTC	CASRGGAFGGYTF
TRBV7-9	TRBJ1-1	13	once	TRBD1	TGTGCCAGCAGCCAAGTGGGTCAGGGGGCGGCTTTCTTT	CASSQVGQGAAFF
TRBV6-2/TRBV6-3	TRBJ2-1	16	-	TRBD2	TGTGCCAGCAGTTCCCGATCGGGAGGGACCTACAATGAGCAGTTCTTC	CASSSRSGGTYNEQFF
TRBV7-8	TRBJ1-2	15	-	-	TGTGCCAGCACCATCTTCGGGGGGAAGGGGTATGGCTACACCTTC	CASTIFGGKGYGYTF
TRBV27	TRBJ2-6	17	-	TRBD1	TGTGCCAGCAGCCCGGGGACAGGCTCCTCTGGGGCCAACGTCCTGACTTTC	CASSPGTGSSGANVLTF
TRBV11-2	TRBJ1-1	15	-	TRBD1	TGTGCCAGCAGCTTAGGTCCAGGGGGAAACACTGAAGCTTTCTTT	CASSLGPGGNTEAFF
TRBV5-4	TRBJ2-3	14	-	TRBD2	TGTGCCAGCAGCGTAGCGGGAGGGCCGGGTACGCAGTATTTT	CASSVAGGPGTQYF
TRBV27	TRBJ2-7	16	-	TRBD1	TGTGCCAGCAGTTTATTAGGGACAGGGGGCCCCTACGAGCAGTACTTC	CASSLLGTGGPYEQYF
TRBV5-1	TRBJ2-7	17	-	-	TGCGCCAGCAGCTTGGGGGCAGGGCTTTGGATATCTTACGAGCAGTACTTC	CASSLGAGLWISYEQYF
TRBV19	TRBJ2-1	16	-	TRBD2	TGTGCCAGTAGTATAAGCGGGAGGTCCGTGGGCGATGAGCAGTTCTTC	CASSISGRSVGDEQFF
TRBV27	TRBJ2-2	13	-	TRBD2	TGTGCCAGTAGGGGAGGGCGCACCGGGGAGCTGTTTTTT	CASRGGRTGELFF
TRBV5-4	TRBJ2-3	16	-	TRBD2	TGTGCCAGCAGCTTGAGGCTAGCGGGAGCGGCAGATACGCAGTATTTT	CASSLRLAGAADTQYF
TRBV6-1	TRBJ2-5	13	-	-	TGTGCCAGCAGTGAAATCGGGGAGAAGACCCAGTACTTC	CASSEIGEKTQYF
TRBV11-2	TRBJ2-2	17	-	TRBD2	TGTGCCAGCAGCTTAGGCACTAGCGGGAGAGCGACCGGGGAGCTGTTTTTT	CASSLGTSGRATGELFF
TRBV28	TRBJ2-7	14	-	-	TGTGCCAGCAGTGGACCTTCGGGGGCCTACGAGCAGTACTTC	CASSGPSGAYEQYF
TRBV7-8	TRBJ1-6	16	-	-	TGTGCCAGCAGCTTAGGGGGGGGGCGAGTTGATTCACCCCTCCACTTT	CASSLGGGRVDSPLHF
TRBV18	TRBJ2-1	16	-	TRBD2	TGTGCCAGCTCACCACCTCGGACTAGCGGGAAGGATGAGCAGTTCTTC	CASSPPRTSGKDEQFF
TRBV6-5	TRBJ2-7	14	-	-	TGTGCCAGCAAGACCGGGCAGGTGGCAGGGGAGCAGTACTTC	CASKTGQVAGEQYF
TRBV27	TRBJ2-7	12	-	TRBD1	TGTGCCAGCCAGGGGGCCGGTCACGAGCAGTACTTC	CASQGAGHEQYF